The sequence of this TCR beta chain was determined in a study of blood T cells in healthy people across ages. Regarding the study as a whole: The study regarded diversity estimates from one million T cells as underestimates.

Through a sample-barcoded 5' primer and a J-beta primer mix, a second PCR was run for roughly 6 to 12 cycles. TCRdb analysed the 5' RACE reads with MiXCR anew, one entry per CDR3 protein. Of approximately 730,000 distinct CDR3 sequences in the sample, approximately 39% are singletons; the top ten hold around 20%. This clonotype was seen a single time. Its antigen is undetermined. The germline CDR1 and CDR2 sequences are SGHRS and YFSETQ. V was clipped by 0 bases and J by 2 bases, with 9 bases between them. The length of the CDR3 is 15 residues. Source material: blood. The source of this sequence is a woman aged 55-69 years in good health. The chain joins TRBV5-1 to TRBJ1-3; D ambiguous. The CDR3 DNA reads as TGCGCCAGCAGCTTGGCTCAGGATGCTGGAAACACCATATATTTT. It yields the protein CASSLAQDAGNTIYF.